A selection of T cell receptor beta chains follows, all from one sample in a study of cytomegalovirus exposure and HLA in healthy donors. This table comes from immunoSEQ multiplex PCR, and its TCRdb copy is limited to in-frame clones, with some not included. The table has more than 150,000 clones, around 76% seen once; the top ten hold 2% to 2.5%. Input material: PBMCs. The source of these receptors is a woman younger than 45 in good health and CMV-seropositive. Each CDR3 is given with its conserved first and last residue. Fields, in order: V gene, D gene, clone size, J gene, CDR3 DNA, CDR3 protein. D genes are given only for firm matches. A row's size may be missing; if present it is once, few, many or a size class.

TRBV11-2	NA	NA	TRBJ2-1	TGTGCCAGCAGCTTAGGCAGAGGGACAAAACTTTACAATGAGCAGTTCTTC	CASSLGRGTKLYNEQFF
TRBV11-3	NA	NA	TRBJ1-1	TGTGCCAGCAGTTACGACGCGGAGATGAACACTGAAGCTTTCTTT	CASSYDAEMNTEAFF
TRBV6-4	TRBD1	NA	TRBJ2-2	TGTGCCAGCAGAGGACAGGGATTCACCGGGGAGCTGTTTTTT	CASRGQGFTGELFF
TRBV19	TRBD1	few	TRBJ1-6	TGTGCCAGTAGTATACGAGGACAGGGAAACTCACCCCTCCACTTT	CASSIRGQGNSPLHF
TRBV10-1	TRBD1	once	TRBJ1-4	TGCGCCAGCAGTCCGGGACAGGCCATGGAAAAACTGTTTTTT	CASSPGQAMEKLFF
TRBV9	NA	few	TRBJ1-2	TGTGCCAGCAGCCCTGGACAGACCGAAAACTATGGCTACACCTTC	CASSPGQTENYGYTF
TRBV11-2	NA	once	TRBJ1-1	TGTGCCAGCAGCTCTCCGGGGGGGTTTTCTGAAGCTTTCTTT	CASSSPGGFSEAFF
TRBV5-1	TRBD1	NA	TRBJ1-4	TGCGCCAGCAGCTTGGCCGTCTCGGCGGACAGGTATAATGAAAAACTGTTTTTT	CASSLAVSADRYNEKLFF
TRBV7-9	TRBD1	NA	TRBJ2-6	TGTTCCGGATTCCACAGGGGGTACGGGGCCAACGTCCTGACTTTC	CSGFHRGYGANVLTF
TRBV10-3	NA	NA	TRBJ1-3	TGTGCCACCGTCCCCCTCGCTGGGACATTGAGAGCTGGAAACACCATATATTTT	CATVPLAGTLRAGNTIYF
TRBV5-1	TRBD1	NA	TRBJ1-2	TGCGCCAGCAGCCGCGGGACAGCTACTAACTATGGCTACACCTTC	CASSRGTATNYGYTF
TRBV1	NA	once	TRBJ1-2	TGCACCAGCAGCCCTTCAGTCTATGGCTACACCTTC	CTSSPSVYGYTF
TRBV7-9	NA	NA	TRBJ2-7	TGTGCCAGCAGCGGGCGCTCCTACGAGCAGTACTTC	CASSGRSYEQYF
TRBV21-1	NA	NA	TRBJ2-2	TGTGCCAGCAGGCCTGTAGCGGGGGGGCCGACCGGGGAGCTGTTTTTT	CASRPVAGGPTGELFF
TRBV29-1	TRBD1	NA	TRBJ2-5	TGCAGCGTCTCGACAGGGGGGCAAGAGACCCAGTACTTC	CSVSTGGQETQYF
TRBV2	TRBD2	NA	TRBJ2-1	TGTGCCAGCAGTCGGACTAGCGGGGGGATGGGGCAGTTCTTC	CASSRTSGGMGQFF
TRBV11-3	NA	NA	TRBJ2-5	TGTGCCAGCAGCTTCGCCTACAGGGACCAAGAGACCCAGTACTTC	CASSFAYRDQETQYF
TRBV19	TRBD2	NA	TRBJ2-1	TGTGCCAGTAGTATGGCAGCGGGGGCATACAATGAGCAGTTCTTC	CASSMAAGAYNEQFF
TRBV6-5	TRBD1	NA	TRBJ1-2	TGTGCCAGCAGTTGGTCGGACAGGGCATTAGGGGGCTACACCTTC	CASSWSDRALGGYTF
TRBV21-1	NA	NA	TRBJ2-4	TGTGCCAGCAGCTCCGGGGGGCCGTTCAAAAACATTCAGTACTTC	CASSSGGPFKNIQYF
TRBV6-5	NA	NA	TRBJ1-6	TGTGCCAGCAGTTACGCGGACAGTAATTCACCCCTCCACTTT	CASSYADSNSPLHF
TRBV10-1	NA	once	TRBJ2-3	TGCGCCAGCAGTGAGTCTAGCGCAATATCAGATACGCAGTATTTT	CASSESSAISDTQYF
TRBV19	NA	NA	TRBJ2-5	TGTGCCAGTAGTATCACGGACCAAGAGACCCAGTACTTC	CASSITDQETQYF
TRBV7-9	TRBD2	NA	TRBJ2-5	TGTGCCAGCAGCTTAGCGGGGGGGCAAGAGACCCAGTACTTC	CASSLAGGQETQYF
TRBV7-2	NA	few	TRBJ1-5	TGTGCCAGCAGCCCCCCGGGAGTCGGAACCCAGCCCCAGCATTTT	CASSPPGVGTQPQHF
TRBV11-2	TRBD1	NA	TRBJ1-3	TGTGCCAGCAGCCGGACAGGCTCTGGAAACACCATATATTTT	CASSRTGSGNTIYF
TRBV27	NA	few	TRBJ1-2	TGTGCCAGCAGTCCGAGAGCTAACTATGGCTACACCTTC	CASSPRANYGYTF
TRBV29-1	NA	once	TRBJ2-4	TGCAGCGTTGAAACAGGGAACAGTCAGTACTTC	CSVETGNSQYF
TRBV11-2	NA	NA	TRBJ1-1	TGTGCCAGCAGTTTCGGGCGGGTGAACACTGAAGCTTTCTTT	CASSFGRVNTEAFF
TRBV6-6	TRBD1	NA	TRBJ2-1	TGTGCCAGCAGCCACGGCCGGGACAGGGCATACAATGAGCAGTTCTTC	CASSHGRDRAYNEQFF
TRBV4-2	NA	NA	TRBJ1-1	TGTGCCAGCAGCCAAGATTCTTCGGGGGGGGCGAATTTGGTGGGCACTGAAGCTTTCTTT	CASSQDSSGGANLVGTEAFF
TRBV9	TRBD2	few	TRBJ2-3	TGTGCCAGCAGCGTAGTCGGCGGGGCTAGCGGGGGGAGGACAGATACGCAGTATTTT	CASSVVGGASGGRTDTQYF
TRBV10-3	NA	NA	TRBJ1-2	TGTGCCATCAGCCGGACAGACTATGGCTACACCTTC	CAISRTDYGYTF
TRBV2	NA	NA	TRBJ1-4	TGTGCCAGCAGTGAAATTAGGGGCCCTAATGAAAAACTGTTTTTT	CASSEIRGPNEKLFF
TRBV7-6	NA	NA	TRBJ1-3	TGTGCCAGCAGCTCTCGTACTCAGGGGTTCGGAAACACCATATATTTT	CASSSRTQGFGNTIYF
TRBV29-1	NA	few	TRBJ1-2	TGCAGCGTTGATCGCACGGCGGGCCCGAGGGGCTACACCTTC	CSVDRTAGPRGYTF
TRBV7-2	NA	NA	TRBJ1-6	TGTGCCAGCAGCTCTCAGGGGTTCTATAATTCACCCCTCCACTTT	CASSSQGFYNSPLHF
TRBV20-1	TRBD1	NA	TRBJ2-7	TGCAGCCCGGGACAGGGGAACGAGCAGTACTTC	CSPGQGNEQYF
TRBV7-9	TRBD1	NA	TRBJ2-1	TGTGCCAGCAGCTTGGGACAGGGGTGGAATGAGCAGTTCTTC	CASSLGQGWNEQFF
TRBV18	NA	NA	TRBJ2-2	TGTGCCAGCTCACCTGGCCGGGGAGGCTCCGGGGAGCTGTTTTTT	CASSPGRGGSGELFF